This T cell receptor beta chain was sequenced in a study of blood T cell repertoires in COVID-19. Germline-derived CDR1 and CDR2 are SGHDT and YYEEEE. With V trimmed by 0 bases and J by 5 bases, 4 bases remained unmatched. The CDR3 covers 15 residues. This clone came up a few times. Assay used: immunoSEQ multiplex PCR; TCRdb lists only in-frame clones, some missing. The repertoire holds approximately 170,000 clones, with around nine tenths as singletons. The rearrangement joins TRBV5-6 to TRBJ2-2, with 7 bases that match TRBD1. The specimen was peripheral blood. The clonotype originates from a man between 18 and 35 years old with active or convalescent COVID-19. The DNA for the CDR3 is TGTGCCAGCAGCTTGGAAGGGGGCCGGACCGGGGAGCTGTTTTTT. Amino acid sequence: CASSLEGGRTGELFF.